The 6 T cell receptor beta chains below were found in one sample sequenced in a study of T cells in Graves' hyperthyroidism and ophthalmopathy. RNA transcripts provided the source from which TCR beta CDR3 regions were amplified. First-round RT-PCR targeting the TCR CDR3 was performed with the HTBI primer set. A single record per CDR3 protein comes from TCRdb applying MiXCR to the multiplex PCR reads. The sample holds under 350,000 distinct CDR3 sequences, 15% to 20% seen once. The specimen sequenced was blood. The receptors shown here come from a woman in her fifties or sixties with Graves' hyperthyroidism.

This chain uses TRBV2 with TRBJ1-2, with 7 bases aligning to TRBD1. The CDR3 extends over 14 amino acids. Trimming took 6 bases from V and 4 from J; bases not matched to a gene: 8. Per the germline V gene, CDR1 is SNHLY and CDR2 is FYNNEI. The chain's CDR3 is CASRDTGAGYGYTF. CDR3 coding DNA: TGTGCCAGCAGGGATACAGGGGCGGGCTATGGCTACACCTTC.

This clonotype was recorded many times. In DNA, the CDR3 is TGTGCCAGCAGCCAAGGGACTCCAAATGAGCAGTTCTTC. It translates to CASSQGTPNEQFF. V usage is TRBV3-1 and J usage is TRBJ2-1; weak D call: TRBD2 (5 bases). With 1 base removed from V and 7 bases from J, the gap between germline ends came to 8 bases. The V gene's germline CDR1 is LGHDT and CDR2 YNNKEL (reference sequence). CDR3 length equals 13 residues.

This chain joins TRBV6-1 and TRBJ1-4; 10 bases align to TRBD1. The CDR3 spans 17 residues. Germline CDR1 reads MNHNS; CDR2 reads SASEGT. Trimming at V came to 1 base and at J to 8 bases, leaving 10 bases not matched to a gene. Written as DNA, the CDR3 is TGTGCCAGCAGTGAAGGACAGGGGGCCTTCTTGGGGGAAAAACTGTTTTTT. Encoded protein: CASSEGQGAFLGEKLFF.

V usage is TRBV20-1 and J usage is TRBJ1-5; D remains ambiguous. Germline CDR1 is DFQATT and CDR2 is SNEGSKA (reference sequence). Trimming shortened V by 3 bases and J by 5 bases, and 11 bases separated the two germline ends. The CDR3 is made up of 13 amino acids. The CDR3 nucleotides read TGCAGTGCTAGCCCTGGATTGTATCAGCCCCAGCATTTT. Encoded protein: CSASPGLYQPQHF.

This clonotype showed up many times. The chain employs TRBV18 and TRBJ2-3, with a weak D call TRBD1 (6 bases). The CDR3 has 15 residues. Trimming stripped 3 bases from V and 3 bases from J, with 13 bases between. The germline V gene has CDR1 KGHSH and CDR2 LQKENI. CDR3: CASSPDPGVTDTQYF. CDR3 in DNA: TGTGCCAGCTCACCCGACCCAGGGGTAACAGATACGCAGTATTTT.

This clonotype was seen at least ten times. The chain employs TRBV28 and TRBJ1-4, with 10 nucleotides matching TRBD1. Germline values: CDR1 MDHEN, CDR2 SYDVKM. Losses at the gene ends were 6 bases for V and 7 bases for J; bases not matched to a gene: 5. The CDR3 consists of 14 residues. The CDR3 here is CASSGGQGFEKLFF. Written as DNA, the CDR3 is TGTGCCAGCAGCGGGGGACAGGGGTTTGAAAAACTGTTTTTT.